The 27 T cell receptor beta chains presented below share a single source sample, sequenced in a study of Ad26.COV2.S vaccination and SARS-CoV-2 variants. This table comes from immunoSEQ multiplex PCR, and its TCRdb copy is limited to in-frame clones, with some not included. The table includes over 85,000 clones, 82% detected once. The sample in question was peripheral blood, obtained after recovery from COVID-19. The source of these receptors is a human donor who had recovered from COVID-19.

This clone came up a few times. The V gene is TRBV9, the J gene TRBJ2-5; 7 bases match TRBD1. Germline CDR1 and CDR2: SGDLS and YYNGEE. Trimming removed 0 bases from V and 4 bases from J; junction bases left unmatched: 3. CDR3 size: 14 residues. The DNA of the CDR3 is TGTGCCAGCAGCGTAGGGGGACAGAGAGAGACCCAGTACTTC. Translated: CASSVGGQRETQYF.

CDR3 sequence: CSASSSAVRNQPQHF. Here the CDR3 DNA reads TGCAGTGCCAGTTCGTCGGCGGTACGCAATCAGCCCCAGCATTTT. The chain recombines TRBV20-1 with TRBJ1-5; no firm D call. Germline CDR1 DFQATT, CDR2 SNEGSKA (reference sequence). The CDR3 sequence is 15 residues long. Trimming pared 6 bases from V and 2 bases from J, leaving 17 bases between.

The V gene is TRBV11-3, the J gene TRBJ2-1; TRBD2 matches at 7 bases. The germline V gene has CDR1 SGHNT and CDR2 YENEEA. This CDR3 contains 15 residues. V was pared by 4 bases and J by 9 bases, with 12 bases of the junction left unmatched. The CDR3 region is CASSSHGGRPVEQFF. CDR3 nucleotides: TGTGCCAGCAGCTCCCACGGCGGGAGACCCGTTGAGCAGTTCTTC.

This clone was picked up one time. This chain connects TRBV11-2 to TRBJ2-7; 7 bases match TRBD2. Per germline, CDR1 SGHAT and CDR2 FQNNGV. Trimming at V came to 1 base and at J to 2 bases, leaving 5 bases not matched to a gene. CDR3 size: 15 residues. The CDR3 here is CASSLGGSRPYEQYF. The CDR3 region has the DNA TGTGCCAGCAGCTTAGGCGGGAGCCGTCCCTACGAGCAGTACTTC.

The chain employs TRBV9 and TRBJ2-3, with D tentatively TRBD1 (6 bases). The CDR3 has 15 residues. With 6 bases removed from V and 0 bases from J, the gap between germline ends came to 14 bases. Germline V gives CDR1 SGDLS, CDR2 YYNGEE. The CDR3 protein is CASNSRTASTDTQYF. CDR3 in DNA: TGTGCCAGCAACTCCCGGACAGCAAGCACAGATACGCAGTATTTT.

This chain uses TRBV10-3 with TRBJ1-1, with 11 nucleotides matching TRBD1. The CDR3 runs 14 residues. Trimming at V came to 11 bases and at J to 6 bases, leaving 11 bases not matched to a gene. The germline CDR1 and CDR2 sequences are ENHRY and SYGVKD. For the CDR3, the DNA is TGTGCCTCGCTACCGGGACAGGGGGTGCCTGAAGCTTTCTTT. This encodes CASLPGQGVPEAFF.

The chain is built from TRBV6-6 and TRBJ2-5; TRBD2 matches at 9 bases. CDR1 and CDR2 (germline): MNHNY, SVGAGI (reference sequence). Germline trimming cut 4 bases from V and 4 bases from J; bases unmatched to any gene: 1. CDR3 size: 13 residues. This CDR3 reads CASSSLAGETQYF. CDR3 DNA sequence: TGTGCCAGCAGTTCACTAGCGGGAGAGACCCAGTACTTC.

The rearrangement links TRBV4-2 to TRBJ2-2; TRBD2 matches at 12 bases. The CDR3 is made up of 17 amino acids. V dropped 4 bases and J dropped 3; count of bases not matched to a gene: 6. Germline CDR1 is LGHNA and CDR2 is YNFKEQ. The CDR3 DNA reads TGTGCCAGCAGCCTGACTAGCGGGAGTATATACACCGGGGAGCTGTTTTTT. It specifies CASSLTSGSIYTGELFF.

The V gene is TRBV25-1, the J gene TRBJ1-2; D is unresolved. This CDR3 contains 13 residues. In germline, CDR1 is MGHDK, CDR2 SYGVNS. Trimming pared 1 base from V and 4 bases from J, leaving 7 bases between. In DNA, the CDR3 is TGTGCCAGCAGTGAATGGGCCGTCTATGGCTACACCTTC. It encodes CASSEWAVYGYTF.

This clone appeared a single time. Here the CDR3 reads CASSSRAFSTEAFF. For the CDR3, the DNA is TGTGCCAGCAGCTCTCGGGCTTTTTCCACTGAAGCTTTCTTT. The rearrangement joins TRBV7-9 to TRBJ1-1; D is uncertain. V was shortened by 4 bases and J by 4 bases, with 13 bases between the two germline ends. Germline CDR1 SEHNR, CDR2 FQNEAQ (reference sequence). This CDR3 is built from 14 residues.

In this sample, this clone turned up once. V is TRBV5-4 and J is TRBJ2-7; maybe TRBD2 (5 bases). Trimming shortened V by 0 bases and J by 5 bases, and 12 bases separated the two germline ends. The CDR3 totals 14 residues. The V gene's germline CDR1 is SGHNT and CDR2 YYREEE (reference sequence). This chain's CDR3 is CASSLEAGLDEQYF. The CDR3 nucleotides are TGTGCCAGCAGCTTGGAGGCGGGTCTGGACGAGCAGTACTTC.

The V gene is TRBV6-2 or TRBV6-3, the J gene TRBJ1-5, with D unclear. Germline V gives CDR1 MNHEY, CDR2 SVGEGT. Deletions cut 6 bases from V and 2 bases from J, with 8 bases between. The CDR3 sequence is 13 residues long. CDR3 nucleotides: TGTGCCAGCAGCCGCCGGGGCAATCAGCCCCAGCATTTT. Translated: CASSRRGNQPQHF.

This clone was recorded only once. This chain uses TRBV19 with TRBJ1-2; 10 nucleotides align to TRBD1. The ends lost 4 bases at V and 6 bases at J; junction bases unmatched: 5. Germline V gene data show CDR1 as LNHDA and CDR2 as SQIVND (reference sequence). The CDR3 sequence is 14 residues long. The CDR3 reads CASSSGTGENGYTF. The DNA of the CDR3 is TGTGCCAGTAGTAGCGGGACAGGGGAAAATGGCTACACCTTC.

The genes are TRBV7-3 and TRBJ1-2, with 7 bases that match TRBD1. Germline trimming cut 2 bases from V and 13 bases from J; bases unmatched to any gene: 7. The CDR3 is made up of 12 amino acids. Per the germline V gene, CDR1 is SGHTA and CDR2 is FQGTGA. The CDR3 DNA follows: TGTGCCAGCAGCTTATTCGGACAGGTCCCCACCTTC. This codes for CASSLFGQVPTF. Variable domain in full (rest from reference TRBV7-3 and TRBJ1-2): GAGVSQTPSNKVTEKGKYVELRCDPISGHTALYWYRQSLGQGPEFLIYFQGTGAADDSGLPNDRFFAVRPEGSVSTLKIQRTERGDSAVYLCASSLFGQVPTFGSGTRLTVV.

The CDR3 nucleotides read TGTGCCAGCAGTGACAACTCCTACAATGAGCAGTTCTTC. It translates to CASSDNSYNEQFF. The chain uses TRBV6-4 and TRBJ2-1; D gene ambiguous. Trimming left V 2 bases short and J 0 bases short, with 2 bases between. Germline CDR1 and CDR2: MRHNA and SNTAGT. The CDR3 has 13 amino acids.

The CDR3 loop reads CASSQVANREDASPLHF. The CDR3 DNA is TGTGCCAGCAGCCAAGTTGCGAACAGGGAGGACGCTTCACCCCTCCACTTT. This chain links TRBV3-1 (or the pseudogene TRBV3-2) with TRBJ1-6; D perhaps matches TRBD1 (6 bases). Germline assignment: CDR1 LGHDT and CDR2 YNNKEL (reference sequence). The CDR3 is 17 amino acids. V was cut by 1 base and J by 9 bases, with 19 bases left in between.

This chain links TRBV28 with TRBJ2-7, with D tentatively TRBD1 (7 bases). Trimming shortened V by 8 bases and J by 6 bases, and 17 bases separated the two germline ends. The CDR3 totals 13 residues. The germline V gene encodes CDR1 MDHEN and CDR2 SYDVKM. The CDR3 DNA sequence: TGTGCCAGCCTAGACAGGGAGGCCTCCGAGCAGTACTTC. Its protein product is CASLDREASEQYF.

This chain uses TRBV7-3 with TRBJ2-3; the D gene could be TRBD1 or TRBD2 (5 bases each). Germline-derived CDR1 and CDR2 are SGHTA and FQGTGA. V lost 3 bases to trimming and J lost 2 bases, with 15 bases between them. The CDR3 runs 16 residues. CDR3: CASSFQGRLTTDTQYF. DNA for the CDR3: TGTGCCAGCAGCTTTCAGGGACGTTTGACCACAGATACGCAGTATTTT. The full variable domain, completed using reference TRBV7-3 and TRBJ2-3, is GAGVSQTPSNKVTEKGKYVELRCDPISGHTALYWYRQSLGQGPEFLIYFQGTGAADDSGLPNDRFFAVRPEGSVSTLKIQRTERGDSAVYLCASSFQGRLTTDTQYFGPGTRLTVL.

The CDR3 DNA follows: TGTGCCAGCACCATCACGACTAGCGGTTACACCGGGGAGCTGTTTTTT. It specifies CASTITTSGYTGELFF. The rearrangement joins TRBV28 to TRBJ2-2, with 9 bases lining up with TRBD2. The V segment lost 7 bases and the J segment 3 bases; nucleotides outside the gene matches: 9. The CDR3 extends over 16 amino acids. In germline, CDR1 is MDHEN, CDR2 SYDVKM.

V gene TRBV4-1 combines with J gene TRBJ2-7; TRBD1 agrees at 8 bases. Germline CDR1 reads MGHRA; CDR2 reads YSYEKL. Trimming cost V 1 base and J 1 base; bases outside gene matches: 18. This CDR3 is built from 20 residues. CDR3 coding DNA: TGCGCCAGCAGCCAAGTGTCCAGGACAGGGTCCCTTTTCGGGTCCTACGAGCAGTACTTC. It specifies CASSQVSRTGSLFGSYEQYF.

This clone turned up a few times. The chain joins TRBV21-1 to TRBJ1-5; TRBD1 is the table's D call, not checked against the DNA. TRBV21-1 constitutes a pseudogene. CDR3 length: 13 residues. CDR3 in DNA: TGTGCCAGCAGTAGGACAGGGGGTCAGCCCCAGCATTTT. This translates into CASSRTGGQPQHF.

The rearrangement joins TRBV2 to TRBJ2-3; 14 bases line up with TRBD2. This CDR3 is 18 amino acids long. V lost 7 bases and J lost 5; bases outside the gene matches: 14. Germline loops: CDR1 SNHLY, CDR2 FYNNEI. In DNA, the CDR3 is TGTGCCAGCACCCAGAATAGGGGACTAGCGGGAGTTAGAGATACGCAGTATTTT. Translation gives CASTQNRGLAGVRDTQYF.

The gene calls are TRBV18 and TRBJ1-2, with D possibly TRBD1 on 5 matching bases. The CDR3 is 14 residues long. V lost 3 bases and J lost 6, with 14 bases in between. Germline V gene lookup returns CDR1 KGHSH and CDR2 LQKENI. The CDR3 spells CASSPQQEDDGYTF. The CDR3 DNA follows: TGTGCCAGCTCACCCCAACAGGAGGACGATGGCTACACCTTC.

The genes are TRBV7-2 and TRBJ2-5; 8 bases are a match to TRBD2. This CDR3 comprises 15 residues. Germline lookup yields CDR1 SGHTA and CDR2 FQGNSA. V trimming: 5 bases; J trimming: 2 bases; junction bases outside the gene matches: 7. As DNA, the CDR3 is TGTGCCAGCAGCCCACAGACTAGCGCGCAAGAGACCCAGTACTTC. This translates into CASSPQTSAQETQYF.

The chain links TRBV6-6 to TRBJ2-5, with TRBD2 identical over 7 bases. V trimming: 6 bases; J trimming: 2 bases; junction bases outside the gene matches: 6. This CDR3 spans 14 amino acids. CDR1 and CDR2 from the germline V gene are MNHNY and SVGAGI (reference sequence). CDR3 sequence (DNA): TGTGCCAGCAGAGCGGGATTGAGGCAAGAGACCCAGTACTTC. Translation: CASRAGLRQETQYF.

This chain uses TRBV5-6 with TRBJ1-1; no definite D call. Trimming took 0 bases from V and 1 from J, leaving 7 bases between them. The CDR3 is made up of 14 amino acids. CDR1 and CDR2 from the germline V gene are SGHDT and YYEEEE. The chain's CDR3 is CASSLGGGNTEAFF. The CDR3 DNA reads TGTGCCAGCAGCTTGGGGGGTGGGAACACTGAAGCTTTCTTT.

The genes are TRBV28 and TRBJ1-1, with D maybe TRBD1 (6 bases). Germline assignment: CDR1 MDHEN and CDR2 SYDVKM. Trimming pared 6 bases from V and 4 bases from J, leaving 18 bases between. The length of the CDR3 is 15 residues. The CDR3 DNA reads TGTGCCAGCAGCTCACCGGGACACTGGAGCACTGAAGCTTTCTTT. Protein sequence: CASSSPGHWSTEAFF.